The T cell receptor beta chain described here comes from a study of T cells expressing NK-cell markers. TCRdb reprocessed the 5' RACE reads and keeps a single row for each CDR3 protein, giving no DNA. This listing includes a few hundred thousand distinct CDR3 sequences. The germline V gene has CDR1 SGHDN and CDR2 FVKESK. This CDR3 region has 15 residues. The chain has TRBV14 and TRBJ1-1; lacking DNA, the TRBD1 call made by TCRdb goes unchecked. The sample consisted of blood T cells: a sorted CD56 or NKG2C T cell subset, CD4+ or CD8+ T cells, or bulk PBMC T cells (not recorded which). The source of this sequence is a man aged 18 to 69 in good health. CDR3 in amino acids: CASSRTQGRNTEAFF.